The 15 T cell receptor beta chains below all came from one sample that was sequenced in a study of blood T cell repertoires in COVID-19. Sequenced by immunoSEQ multiplex PCR; TCRdb stores in-frame clones only, minus some. The sample shows more than 150,000 clones, roughly 90% of them seen only once. Sample: peripheral blood. The receptors originated from a woman between 70 and 85 years old with acute or convalescent COVID-19.

This clone came up once. The chain has TRBV5-5 and TRBJ2-5; 7 bases are a match to TRBD1. CDR1 is SGHKS, CDR2 YYEKEE, per germline (reference sequence). The J segment lost 7 bases and the V segment lost 3 bases, leaving 3 bases of the junction unmatched. The CDR3 totals 12 residues. As DNA, the CDR3 is TGTGCCAGCAGCTCGAACAGGGGGACCCAGTACTTC. This sequence encodes CASSSNRGTQYF.

The chain combines TRBV2 with TRBJ1-4; D is unresolved. V was shortened by 6 bases and J by 0 bases, with 17 bases between the two germline ends. The germline V gene encodes CDR1 SNHLY and CDR2 FYNNEI. The CDR3 has 17 residues. This CDR3 is CASSGSPETPTNEKLFF. The CDR3, as DNA: TGTGCCAGCAGCGGTAGTCCGGAGACCCCAACTAATGAAAAACTGTTTTTT. Combining the CDR3 with reference TRBV2 and TRBJ1-4 gives the whole variable domain EPEVTQTPSHQVTQMGQEVILRCVPISNHLYFYWYRQILGQKVEFLVSFYNNEISEKSEIFDDQFSVERPDGSNFTLKIRSTKLEDSAMYFCASSGSPETPTNEKLFFGSGTQLSVL.

The rearrangement joins TRBV9 to TRBJ2-3; 7 bases map to TRBD1. CDR1 SGDLS and CDR2 YYNGEE come from the germline V gene. The ends lost 0 bases at V and 0 bases at J; junction bases unmatched: 4. The CDR3 totals 16 residues. CDR3 DNA: TGTGCCAGCAGCGTAGCGGTAGGGGGCAGCACAGATACGCAGTATTTT. It codes for CASSVAVGGSTDTQYF.

The J gene is TRBJ1-1, the V gene TRBV20-1; 7 nucleotides agree with TRBD1. Looked up from germline, CDR1 is DFQATT and CDR2 is SNEGSKA (reference sequence). V trimming: 3 bases; J trimming: 5 bases; junction bases outside the gene matches: 0. The CDR3 spans 11 residues. The CDR3 sequence: CSASRGTEAFF. In DNA, the CDR3 is TGCAGTGCTAGCAGGGGGACTGAAGCTTTCTTT.

This clone has just a few counts. This rearrangement joins TRBV7-2 to TRBJ2-7, with a tentative D call TRBD1 (6 bases). V was cut by 5 bases and J by 2 bases, with 25 bases left in between. Per germline, CDR1 SGHTA and CDR2 FQGNSA. CDR3 length equals 18 residues. DNA of the CDR3: TGTGCCAGCAGCGTAGAGAGGACAGACTGGACGGGTCCCTACGAGCAGTACTTC. The encoded protein is CASSVERTDWTGPYEQYF.

The genes are TRBV7-3 and TRBJ2-6; no definite D call. The CDR3 has 15 residues. The germline CDR1 and CDR2 sequences are SGHTA and FQGTGA. With 4 bases removed from V and 3 bases from J, the gap between germline ends came to 10 bases. The CDR3 region has the DNA TGTGCCAGCAGCTCCCACAGTGGTGGGGCCAACGTCCTGACTTTC. Its protein product is CASSSHSGGANVLTF. The variable domain in full, with the rest retrieved from reference TRBV7-3 and TRBJ2-6, is GAGVSQTPSNKVTEKGKYVELRCDPISGHTALYWYRQSLGQGPEFLIYFQGTGAADDSGLPNDRFFAVRPEGSVSTLKIQRTERGDSAVYLCASSSHSGGANVLTFGAGSRLTVL.

V gene TRBV3-1 (or the pseudogene TRBV3-2) combines with J gene TRBJ2-1, with TRBD2 matching over 7 bases. Germline loops: CDR1 LGHDT, CDR2 YNNKEL (reference sequence). The junction had 11 bases not matched to a gene; V was cut back by 5 bases and J by 4 bases. The CDR3 is 16 amino acids. Here the CDR3 reads CASSSERASGYNEQFF. CDR3 bases: TGTGCCAGCAGCTCCGAAAGGGCTAGCGGATACAATGAGCAGTTCTTC.

This rearrangement joins TRBV9 to TRBJ2-1; 8 nucleotides match TRBD1. Germline V gene sequence: CDR1 SGDLS, CDR2 YYNGEE. After removal of 4 bases from V and 0 bases from J, the junction contained 3 bases not matched to a gene. The CDR3 runs to 15 residues. The CDR3 protein is CASSRTGSSYNEQFF. The CDR3 region has the DNA TGTGCCAGCAGCCGGACAGGGAGCTCCTACAATGAGCAGTTCTTC.

V usage is TRBV7-9 and J usage is TRBJ1-5, with TRBD1 identical over 9 bases. Germline CDR1 and CDR2: SEHNR and FQNEAQ (reference sequence). J gave up 4 bases and V 1 base, and 14 bases lay outside the gene matches. The CDR3 has 19 residues. CDR3 amino acids: CASSLGLMGGTGSNQPQHF. The DNA for the CDR3 is TGTGCCAGCAGCTTAGGCCTCATGGGGGGGACAGGGAGTAATCAGCCCCAGCATTTT.

The rearrangement links TRBV6-5 to TRBJ1-4, with 8 bases that match TRBD1. V gave up 0 bases and J gave up 4 bases; unmatched junction bases: 1. The V gene's germline CDR1 is MNHEY and CDR2 SVGAGI. This CDR3 has 15 amino acids. The CDR3 is CASSYSDRGNEKLFF. The CDR3 nucleotides are TGTGCCAGCAGTTACTCCGACAGGGGTAATGAAAAACTGTTTTTT.

V is TRBV19 and J is TRBJ2-1, with D possibly being TRBD2 (5 bases). Trimming removed 9 bases from V and 1 base from J, with 10 bases in between. Looked up from germline, CDR1 is LNHDA and CDR2 is SQIVND (reference sequence). The CDR3 is 13 amino acids. Here the CDR3 DNA reads TGTGCCAGCCGGGAAAGGTCCTACAATGAGCAGTTCTTC. Its translation: CASRERSYNEQFF.

This clone was detected a few times. This chain connects TRBV6-2 or TRBV6-3 to TRBJ1-1; a weak D match, TRBD1 (6 bases). CDR3 size: 16 residues. Germline CDR1 and CDR2: MNHEY and SVGEGT. Trimming stripped 1 base from V and 0 bases from J, with 12 bases between. CDR3: CASSYFGRGLNTEAFF. For the CDR3, the DNA is TGTGCCAGCAGTTACTTCGGGAGGGGGTTGAACACTGAAGCTTTCTTT.

The chain combines TRBV18 with TRBJ1-2, with D uncertain. The V gene's germline CDR1 is KGHSH and CDR2 LQKENI. The V and J ends lost 3 bases and 2 bases respectively, with 22 bases between them. CDR3 length equals 18 residues. As DNA, the CDR3 is TGTGCCAGCTCACCGTCATCGGCCCCACTCGGAGGAAACTATGGCTACACCTTC. Its translation: CASSPSSAPLGGNYGYTF.

The V gene is TRBV14, the J gene TRBJ2-1; 11 bases match TRBD2. The germline gives CDR1 SGHDN, CDR2 FVKESK. Germline trimming cut 3 bases from V and 6 bases from J; bases unmatched to any gene: 13. CDR3 length equals 18 residues. The CDR3 here is CASSQSRLAGKWGNEQFF. The CDR3 DNA is TGTGCCAGCAGCCAGAGTCGACTAGCGGGAAAATGGGGCAATGAGCAGTTCTTC.

V is TRBV7-9 and J is TRBJ2-2, with D possibly matching TRBD2 (5 bases). This CDR3 contains 14 residues. Trimming stripped 0 bases from V and 3 bases from J, with 5 bases between. Germline V CDR1 and CDR2: SEHNR, FQNEAQ (reference sequence). The CDR3 loop reads CASSLAGDTGELFF. The CDR3 bases are TGTGCCAGCAGCTTAGCCGGGGACACCGGGGAGCTGTTTTTT.